The rows below give T cell receptor beta chains drawn from one sample of a study of response to subunit inactivated influenza vaccine. TCRdb redid the calling of the RT-PCR reads with MiXCR, one entry per CDR3 protein. The table lists some 640,000 distinct CDR3 sequences, about 15% of them singletons. The material sequenced was PBMCs from blood, taken roughly 2 weeks before vaccination. All receptors derive from a man between 45 and 60 years old who received an inactivated influenza vaccine. Each CDR3 is given with its conserved first and last residue. D genes are given only for firm matches. Clone size appears in some rows only: once, few, many, or a class for an expanded clone.

j_call: TRBJ2-2
clone_size: .
v_call: TRBV6-1
d_call: TRBD1
cdr3_nt: TGTGCCAGCAGGAACAGGGGCACCGGGGAGCTGTTTTTT
cdr3_aa: CASRNRGTGELFF

j_call: TRBJ2-7
clone_size: few
v_call: TRBV3-1
d_call: .
cdr3_nt: TGTGCCAGCAGCCAAGATTGGCAGAACTACGAGCAGTACTTC
cdr3_aa: CASSQDWQNYEQYF

j_call: TRBJ2-3
clone_size: .
v_call: TRBV12-3/TRBV12-4
d_call: TRBD1
cdr3_nt: TGTGCCAGCAGTAGGTCCGGGACAGCCACAGATACGCAGTATTTT
cdr3_aa: CASSRSGTATDTQYF

j_call: TRBJ2-2
clone_size: few
v_call: TRBV4-1
d_call: TRBD2
cdr3_nt: TGCGCCAGCAGCCAAGACCAGCGGGGGGGCCGAAGGACCGGGGAGCTGTTTTTT
cdr3_aa: CASSQDQRGGRRTGELFF

j_call: TRBJ2-5
clone_size: .
v_call: TRBV15
d_call: TRBD2
cdr3_nt: TGTGCCACCAGCAGCGGGACTAGCCAAGAGACCCAGTACTTC
cdr3_aa: CATSSGTSQETQYF

j_call: TRBJ1-5
clone_size: many
v_call: TRBV10-3
d_call: TRBD1
cdr3_nt: TGTGCCATCAGTGAGTCGGAGGCAGGAGGGGGCCAGCCCCAGCATTTT
cdr3_aa: CAISESEAGGGQPQHF

j_call: TRBJ2-3
clone_size: few
v_call: TRBV25-1
d_call: .
cdr3_nt: TGTGCCAGCAGTGAGGCTAGCGCTCAAATAAGCACAGATACGCAGTATTTT
cdr3_aa: CASSEASAQISTDTQYF

j_call: TRBJ1-1
clone_size: .
v_call: TRBV2
d_call: .
cdr3_nt: TGTGCCAGCAGTGGGACGCGCCATCCGGGCACTGAAGCTTTCTTT
cdr3_aa: CASSGTRHPGTEAFF

j_call: TRBJ2-7
clone_size: .
v_call: TRBV15
d_call: .
cdr3_nt: TGTGCCACCAGCAGATCTATAGCGAGCGAGCAGTACTTC
cdr3_aa: CATSRSIASEQYF

j_call: TRBJ1-2
clone_size: many
v_call: TRBV18
d_call: .
cdr3_nt: TGTGCCAGCTCACCAACTTCGGGCAGCTACACCTTC
cdr3_aa: CASSPTSGSYTF

j_call: TRBJ2-2
clone_size: .
v_call: TRBV9
d_call: .
cdr3_nt: TGTGCCAGCAGCGTAGTTGGGTCGGGGGCCAACACCGGGGAGCTGTTTTTT
cdr3_aa: CASSVVGSGANTGELFF

j_call: TRBJ2-7
clone_size: many
v_call: TRBV12-3/TRBV12-4
d_call: TRBD1
cdr3_nt: TGTGCCAGCAGTTTCGACCAGGGGGTTCTTTTTTACGAGCAGTACTTC
cdr3_aa: CASSFDQGVLFYEQYF

j_call: TRBJ2-3
clone_size: few
v_call: TRBV4-2
d_call: TRBD2
cdr3_nt: TGTGCCAGCAGCCGGGAGACTAGCGGGGGGATCACAGATACGCAGTATTTT
cdr3_aa: CASSRETSGGITDTQYF

j_call: TRBJ1-2
clone_size: few
v_call: TRBV5-6
d_call: .
cdr3_nt: TGTGCCAGCAGACCCGGGAGCACGAACTATGGCTACACCTTC
cdr3_aa: CASRPGSTNYGYTF

j_call: TRBJ2-7
clone_size: .
v_call: TRBV4-2
d_call: TRBD2
cdr3_nt: TGTGCCAGCAGCCAAGAACTAGCGGGGCACACCTACGAGCAGTACTTC
cdr3_aa: CASSQELAGHTYEQYF

j_call: TRBJ2-2
clone_size: .
v_call: TRBV3-1
d_call: TRBD2
cdr3_nt: TGTGCCAGCAGCCCCCTGACTAGCCCAAACACCGGGGAGCTGTTTTTT
cdr3_aa: CASSPLTSPNTGELFF

j_call: TRBJ1-2
clone_size: .
v_call: TRBV12-3/TRBV12-4
d_call: TRBD1
cdr3_nt: TGTGCCAGCAGTTTAGAACAAGGGACAGACGGCTACACCTTC
cdr3_aa: CASSLEQGTDGYTF

j_call: TRBJ2-3
clone_size: .
v_call: TRBV20-1
d_call: TRBD1
cdr3_nt: TGCAGTGCTAGAGTGACAGGGGGCGGACGCACAGATACGCAGTATTTT
cdr3_aa: CSARVTGGGRTDTQYF

j_call: TRBJ1-2
clone_size: few
v_call: TRBV7-8
d_call: .
cdr3_nt: TGTGCCAGCAGCTTAGCGGGCAGGGTGGACTATGGCTACACCTTC
cdr3_aa: CASSLAGRVDYGYTF

j_call: TRBJ2-5
clone_size: few
v_call: TRBV29-1
d_call: .
cdr3_nt: TGCAGCGGGGGACAAACCCAAGAGACCCAGTACTTC
cdr3_aa: CSGGQTQETQYF

j_call: TRBJ1-5
clone_size: few
v_call: TRBV12-3/TRBV12-4
d_call: .
cdr3_nt: TGTGCCAGCAGTCGAGGACAGCCCAATCAGCCCCAGCATTTT
cdr3_aa: CASSRGQPNQPQHF

j_call: TRBJ1-6
clone_size: few
v_call: TRBV25-1
d_call: .
cdr3_nt: TGTGCCAGCAGTGCGAGCCGCATTGGAAGGGATTCACCCCTCCACTTT
cdr3_aa: CASSASRIGRDSPLHF

j_call: TRBJ2-2
clone_size: many
v_call: TRBV28
d_call: .
cdr3_nt: TGTGCCAGCAGTTTACGCGGGGAGCTGTTTTTT
cdr3_aa: CASSLRGELFF

j_call: TRBJ1-5
clone_size: few
v_call: TRBV6-6
d_call: .
cdr3_nt: TGTGCCAGCAGCTACCAGGAGAGTCAGCCCCAGCATTTT
cdr3_aa: CASSYQESQPQHF

j_call: TRBJ2-2
clone_size: few
v_call: TRBV4-1
d_call: TRBD1
cdr3_nt: TGCGCCAGCAGCCAAGACCCAGGGGGCGAGACCGGGGAGCTGTTTTTT
cdr3_aa: CASSQDPGGETGELFF